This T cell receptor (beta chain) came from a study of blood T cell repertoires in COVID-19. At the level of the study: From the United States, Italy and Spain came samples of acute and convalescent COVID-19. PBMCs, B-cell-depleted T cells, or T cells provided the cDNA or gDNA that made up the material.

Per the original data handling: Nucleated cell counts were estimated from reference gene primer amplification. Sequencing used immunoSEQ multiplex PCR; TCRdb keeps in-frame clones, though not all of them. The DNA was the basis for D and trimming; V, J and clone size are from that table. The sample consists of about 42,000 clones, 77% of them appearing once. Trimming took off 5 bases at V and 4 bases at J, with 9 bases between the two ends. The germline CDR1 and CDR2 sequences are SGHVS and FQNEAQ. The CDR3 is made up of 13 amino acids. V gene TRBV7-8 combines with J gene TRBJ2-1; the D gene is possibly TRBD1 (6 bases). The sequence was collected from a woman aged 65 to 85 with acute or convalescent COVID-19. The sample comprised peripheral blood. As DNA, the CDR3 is TGTGCCAGCAGCCGAGGACAGTACAATGAGCAGTTCTTC. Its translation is CASSRGQYNEQFF.